The 19 T cell receptor beta chains below all came from one sample that was sequenced in a study of T cells in Graves' hyperthyroidism and ophthalmopathy. Amplification yielded TCR beta CDR3 regions, with RNA transcripts as the source. First-round RT-PCR with HTBI primers amplified the TCR CDR3 region. TCRdb re-derived calls from the multiplex PCR reads in MiXCR, one entry per CDR3 protein. The data contain 400,000 to 550,000 distinct CDR3 sequences, around a quarter of them singletons. Sequencing was carried out using blood. The source of these receptors is a woman under 40 with Graves' ophthalmopathy.

This clonotype was seen many times. The chain carries TRBV24-1 and TRBJ1-2; D is uncertain. CDR1 and CDR2 from the germline V gene are KGHDR and SFDVKD. The V end lost 3 bases, the J end lost 2 bases, and 6 bases lay between the germline ends. This CDR3 comprises 13 residues. The DNA for the CDR3 is TGTGCCACCAGTGATAGAAGAAACTATGGCTACACCTTC. Translating it yields CATSDRRNYGYTF.

This clonotype was observed at least ten times. The chain combines TRBV6-1 with TRBJ1-1, with 8 nucleotides matching TRBD1. The CDR3 totals 15 residues. Germline assignment: CDR1 MNHNS and CDR2 SASEGT. After removal of 6 bases from V and 2 bases from J, the junction contained 8 bases not matched to a gene. This CDR3 is CASRPRGTGNTEAFF. The DNA of the CDR3 is TGTGCCAGCAGACCCAGGGGGACAGGCAACACTGAAGCTTTCTTT.

This clonotype was counted once. J is TRBJ2-7 and V is TRBV20-1, with 10 bases that match TRBD2. The CDR3 contains 15 residues. The trim removed 0 bases at V and 6 bases at J, leaving 8 bases unmatched. Germline assignment: CDR1 DFQATT and CDR2 SNEGSKA (reference sequence). CDR3 sequence: CSARDRASGGLEQYF. Written as DNA, the CDR3 is TGCAGTGCTAGAGACAGGGCTAGCGGGGGTCTCGAGCAGTACTTC.

This clonotype came up many times. The CDR3 here is CASSSDRVGEKLFF. CDR3 nucleotide sequence: TGTGCCAGCAGTTCCGACAGGGTAGGCGAAAAACTGTTTTTT. The chain carries TRBV28 and TRBJ1-4, with 7 bases aligning to TRBD1. Unmatched junction bases numbered 7, after V lost 4 bases and J lost 8 bases. The CDR3 is 14 amino acids. Per germline, CDR1 MDHEN and CDR2 SYDVKM.

The chain has TRBV29-1 and TRBJ1-1; D may be TRBD1 (5 bases). Deletions cut 7 bases from V and 1 base from J, with 10 bases between. CDR3 length equals 12 residues. Germline V gene lookup returns CDR1 SQVTM and CDR2 ANQGSEA. CDR3 loop: CSAGGKNTEAFF. The CDR3 nucleotides read TGCAGCGCCGGGGGTAAGAACACTGAAGCTTTCTTT.

This clonotype was detected ten times or more. The chain is built from TRBV15 and TRBJ1-2, with 7 bases matching TRBD1. The CDR3 covers 14 residues. CDR1 is LNHNV, CDR2 YYDKDF, per germline (reference sequence). The ends lost 5 bases at V and 5 bases at J; junction bases unmatched: 8. CDR3 sequence: CATSGQGGSYGYTF. CDR3 bases: TGTGCCACCAGCGGGCAGGGGGGTTCGTATGGCTACACCTTC. The whole variable domain, filled in from reference TRBV15 and TRBJ1-2, reads DAMVIQNPRYQVTQFGKPVTLSCSQTLNHNVMYWYQQKSSQAPKLLFHYYDKDFNNEADTPDNFQSRRPNTSFCFLDIRSPGLGDTAMYLCATSGQGGSYGYTFGSGTRLTVV.

In this sample, this clonotype turned up a few times. V usage is TRBV28 and J usage is TRBJ1-5, with 8 bases that match TRBD1. CDR1 and CDR2 (germline): MDHEN, SYDVKM. V shed 5 bases and J 5 bases; nucleotides not matched to a gene: 5. The CDR3 has 14 residues. CDR3 in amino acids: CASSPDREYQPQHF. The CDR3 coding sequence is TGTGCCAGCAGTCCGGACAGGGAATATCAGCCCCAGCATTTT.

This clonotype was seen repeatedly, ten times or more. The chain employs TRBV29-1 and TRBJ2-5; D is ambiguous. Trimming removed 0 bases at V and 0 bases at J, with 8 bases between. The CDR3 has 14 amino acids. The V gene's germline CDR1 is SQVTM and CDR2 ANQGSEA. The chain's CDR3 is CSVEEPLYQETQYF. For the CDR3, the DNA is TGCAGCGTTGAAGAACCACTGTACCAAGAGACCCAGTACTTC.

This clonotype was seen at least ten times. V gene TRBV4-2 combines with J gene TRBJ2-2; 9 bases agree with TRBD2. CDR3 length: 18 residues. Per germline, CDR1 LGHNA and CDR2 YNFKEQ. Trimming at V came to 0 bases and at J to 0 bases, leaving 5 bases not matched to a gene. The CDR3 DNA follows: TGTGCCAGCAGCCAAGATCAGAAGCGGGGGGCGAACACCGGGGAGCTGTTTTTT. Translating gives CASSQDQKRGANTGELFF.

This clonotype was found many times. The rearrangement uses TRBV10-3 and TRBJ2-7; unclear D gene. CDR1 and CDR2 from the germline V gene are ENHRY and SYGVKD. V lost 6 bases and J lost 0, with 9 bases in between. The CDR3 is made up of 13 amino acids. This CDR3 reads CAIRLTASYEQYF. For the CDR3, the DNA is TGTGCCATCAGATTGACGGCCTCCTACGAGCAGTACTTC.

This clonotype was observed a handful of times. The chain links TRBV12-5 to TRBJ1-1; tentative D call: TRBD1 (6 bases). The CDR3 totals 16 residues. Germline CDR1 reads LGHNT; CDR2 reads FRNRAP. V shed 0 bases and J shed 4 bases, with 15 bases lying between them. CDR3 bases: TGTGCTAGTGGTTTGGTATTCGGGGAGGGGGGCACTGAAGCTTTCTTT. It codes for CASGLVFGEGGTEAFF.

At least ten counts were recorded for this clonotype. This chain uses TRBV6-1 with TRBJ2-2, with D perhaps TRBD1 (6 bases). The germline gives CDR1 MNHNS, CDR2 SASEGT. The CDR3 is 17 amino acids. V was cut by 5 bases and J by 4 bases, with 20 bases left in between. The DNA for the CDR3 is TGTGCCAGCAGTCCCCGCGGTACAGGGTCGAGCACCGGGGAGCTGTTTTTT. Translation: CASSPRGTGSSTGELFF.

The chain employs TRBV6-1 and TRBJ1-6; D is unclear. CDR3 length equals 16 residues. CDR1 MNHNS and CDR2 SASEGT come from the germline V gene. Trimming took off 6 bases at V and 6 bases at J, with 18 bases between the two ends. CDR3 region: CASRPRSGPINSPLHF. The CDR3 DNA reads as TGTGCCAGCAGACCGAGGTCCGGACCGATTAATTCACCCCTCCACTTT.

This clonotype has only a few counts. The chain joins TRBV29-1 to TRBJ2-2; the match to TRBD1 covers 7 bases. This CDR3 comprises 14 residues. The trim removed 5 bases at V and 7 bases at J, leaving 10 bases unmatched. The germline CDR1 and CDR2 sequences are SQVTM and ANQGSEA. The CDR3 DNA reads as TGCAGCGTTCACAAGACAGGGTTTGGCGGGGAGCTGTTTTTT. This codes for CSVHKTGFGGELFF.

A note on this clonotype: The CDR3 does not close with the conserved phenylalanine or tryptophan, likely indicating a read error. CDR3: CSASGQSNQPQHS. Written as DNA, the CDR3 is TGCAGTGCTTCCGGACAGAGCAATCAGCCCCAGCATTCT. V and J are TRBV20-1 and TRBJ1-5, with a tentative D call TRBD1 (6 bases). Trimming removed 5 bases at V and 1 base at J, with 9 bases between. This CDR3 is built from 13 residues. From germline, CDR1 is DFQATT and CDR2 SNEGSKA (reference sequence).

This clonotype was recorded many times. The CDR3 nucleotides read TGTGCCAGCAGTCCAAACGGGCAAGAGACCCAGTACTTC. Translation: CASSPNGQETQYF. The genes are TRBV27 and TRBJ2-5; no clear D. V lost 5 bases and J lost 2, with 9 bases in between. Germline V CDR1 and CDR2: MNHEY, SMNVEV (reference sequence). The CDR3 length is 13 residues.

The chain joins TRBV19 to TRBJ1-5, with unresolved D. Deletions cut 3 bases from V and 10 bases from J, with 13 bases between. This CDR3 has 13 amino acids. From germline, CDR1 is LNHDA and CDR2 SQIVND (reference sequence). This CDR3 reads CASSISLLKPQHF. The CDR3 nucleotides are TGTGCCAGTAGTATTAGTCTCCTTAAACCCCAGCATTTT.

To note about this clonotype: Since the CDR3 does not end with the conserved phenylalanine or tryptophan, this likely comes from a read error. This chain joins TRBV7-9 and TRBJ1-1; D remains unclear. Germline values: CDR1 SEHNR, CDR2 FQNEAQ (reference sequence). The V gene lost 1 base and the J gene lost 5 bases, with 11 bases spanning the gap. This CDR3 region has 14 residues. DNA for the CDR3: TGTGCCAGCAGCTTAGGGTCCCGGCTAACTGAAGCTTTCTAT. It is translated as CASSLGSRLTEAFY.

This clonotype was recorded many times. The chain employs TRBV6-5 and TRBJ2-3; D call uncertain. With 4 bases removed from V and 6 bases from J, the gap between germline ends came to 8 bases. Per germline, CDR1 MNHEY and CDR2 SVGAGI. The CDR3 runs 12 residues. The CDR3: CASSFTHDTQYF. The CDR3 nucleotides read TGTGCCAGCAGTTTTACACACGATACGCAGTATTTT.